The entry below describes one TCR beta chain. The antigen is not known. The record originates from a study of neoadjuvant anti-PD-1 for oral cavity cancer. Study-level points and caveats: Each response group had just a few patients in TCR analyses.

The germline V and J ends were trimmed by 4 bases and 1 base, with 12 bases remaining between them. The V gene's germline CDR1 is SNHLY and CDR2 FYNNEI. CDR3 size: 15 residues. Time point meaning: after neoadjuvant nivolumab, at surgical resection. Stage II-IVA oral cavity squamous cell carcinoma was new and untreated by systemic or radiation therapy. Libraries were prepared by immunoSEQ multiplex PCR; TCRdb keeps only in-frame clonotypes and omits some of them. The sample lists some 9,500 clones; roughly 70% were seen once. The receptor was isolated from a person aged 35-79 years with oral cavity squamous cell carcinoma. The chain uses TRBV2 and TRBJ2-3; weak D call: TRBD1 (5 bases). The sample consisted of PBMCs, taken after nivolumab (anti-PD-1) treatment. CDR3 amino acids: CASSGERGRTDTQYF. The CDR3 DNA follows: TGTGCCAGCAGTGGAGAAAGGGGTCGCACAGATACGCAGTATTTT.